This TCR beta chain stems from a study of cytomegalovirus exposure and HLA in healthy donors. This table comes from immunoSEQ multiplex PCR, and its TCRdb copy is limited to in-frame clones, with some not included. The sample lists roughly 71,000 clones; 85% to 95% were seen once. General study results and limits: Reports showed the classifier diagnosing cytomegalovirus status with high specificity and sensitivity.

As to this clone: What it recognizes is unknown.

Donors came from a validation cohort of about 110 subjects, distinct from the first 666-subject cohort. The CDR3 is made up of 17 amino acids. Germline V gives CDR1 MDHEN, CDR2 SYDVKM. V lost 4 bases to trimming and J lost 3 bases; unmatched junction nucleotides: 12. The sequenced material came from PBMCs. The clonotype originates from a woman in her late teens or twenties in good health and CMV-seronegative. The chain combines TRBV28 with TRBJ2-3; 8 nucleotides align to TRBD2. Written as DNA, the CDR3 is TGTGCCAGCAGTTCCAGCGTAACGGGGGGGCTTACAGATACGCAGTATTTT. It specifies CASSSSVTGGLTDTQYF.